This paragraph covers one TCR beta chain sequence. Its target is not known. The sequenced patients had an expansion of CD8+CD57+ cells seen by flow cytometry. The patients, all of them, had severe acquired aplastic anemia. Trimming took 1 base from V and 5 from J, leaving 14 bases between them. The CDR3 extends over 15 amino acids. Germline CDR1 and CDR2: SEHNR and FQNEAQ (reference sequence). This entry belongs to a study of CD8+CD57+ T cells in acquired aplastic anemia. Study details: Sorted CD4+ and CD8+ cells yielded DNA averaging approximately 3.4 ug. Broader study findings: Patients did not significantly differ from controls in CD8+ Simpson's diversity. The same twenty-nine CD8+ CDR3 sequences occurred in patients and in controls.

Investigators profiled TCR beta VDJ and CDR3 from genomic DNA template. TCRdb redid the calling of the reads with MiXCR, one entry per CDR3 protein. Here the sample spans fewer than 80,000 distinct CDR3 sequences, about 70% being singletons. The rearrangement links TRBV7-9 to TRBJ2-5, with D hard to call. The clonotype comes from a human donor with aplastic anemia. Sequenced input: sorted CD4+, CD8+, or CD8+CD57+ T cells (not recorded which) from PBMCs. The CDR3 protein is CASSLVVGPWETQYF. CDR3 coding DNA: TGTGCCAGCAGCTTAGTGGTGGGCCCCTGGGAGACCCAGTACTTC.